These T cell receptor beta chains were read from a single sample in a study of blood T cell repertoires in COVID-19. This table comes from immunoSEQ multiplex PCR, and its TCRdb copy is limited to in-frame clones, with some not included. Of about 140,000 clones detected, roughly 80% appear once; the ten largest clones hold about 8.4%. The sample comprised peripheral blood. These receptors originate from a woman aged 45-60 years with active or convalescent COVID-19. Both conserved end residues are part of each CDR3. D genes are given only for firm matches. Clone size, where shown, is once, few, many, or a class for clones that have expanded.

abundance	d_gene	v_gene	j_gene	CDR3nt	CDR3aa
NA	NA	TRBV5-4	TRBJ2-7	TGTGCCAGCAGCTTGGCTCCCGATAGCTCCTACGAGCAGTACTTC	CASSLAPDSSYEQYF
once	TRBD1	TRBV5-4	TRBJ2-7	TGTGCCAGCAGCAACGGAGGGACAGGGCGCTCCTACGAGCAGTACTTC	CASSNGGTGRSYEQYF
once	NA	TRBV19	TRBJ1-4	TGTGCCAGTAGTACAACAGGGCATGATGAAAAACTGTTTTTT	CASSTTGHDEKLFF
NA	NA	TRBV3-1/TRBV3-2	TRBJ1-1	TGTGCCAGCAGCCCCGGGGGATACACTGAAGCTTTCTTT	CASSPGGYTEAFF
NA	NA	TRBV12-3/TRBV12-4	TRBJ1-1	TGTGCCAGCAGTTCCGGGAGGATCACTGAAGCTTTCTTT	CASSSGRITEAFF
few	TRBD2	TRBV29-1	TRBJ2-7	TGCAGCGTTGACTTTGATGGGACTAGCGGCTACGAGCAGTACTTC	CSVDFDGTSGYEQYF
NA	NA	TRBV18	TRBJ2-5	TGTGCCAGCTCACCACCCCCCGGGCAAGAGACCCAGTACTTC	CASSPPPGQETQYF
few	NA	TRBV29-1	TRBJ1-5	TGCAGCGTTGGGTTTGGGGGCGTGCAGCCCCAGCATTTT	CSVGFGGVQPQHF
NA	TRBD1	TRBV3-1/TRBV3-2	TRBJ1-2	TGTGCCAGCAGCCCCCTAATCGGACAGGGGATGGGTAACGGCTATGGCTACACCTTC	CASSPLIGQGMGNGYGYTF
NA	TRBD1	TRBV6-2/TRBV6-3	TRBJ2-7	TGTGCCAGCAGTTACGCGACGACAGGGTTAAGCTACGAGCAGTACTTC	CASSYATTGLSYEQYF
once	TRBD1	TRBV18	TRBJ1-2	TGTGCCAGCTCACCGGGGTCAGGGGGTGTCGCAGGCGGCTACACCTTC	CASSPGSGGVAGGYTF
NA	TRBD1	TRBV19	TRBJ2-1	TGTGCCAGTAGTATCCAGGGGGCATCCTACAATGAGCAGTTCTTC	CASSIQGASYNEQFF
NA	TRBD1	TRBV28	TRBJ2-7	TGTGCCAGCAGAGCTGACAGGGCCGACGAGCAGTACTTC	CASRADRADEQYF
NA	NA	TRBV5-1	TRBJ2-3	TGCGCCAGCAGTCCCCTCTACGGGGTAGATACGCAGTATTTT	CASSPLYGVDTQYF
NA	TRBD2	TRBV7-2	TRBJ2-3	TGTGCCAGCAGCTCCCCCTATAGCGGGACCACAGATACGCAGTATTTT	CASSSPYSGTTDTQYF
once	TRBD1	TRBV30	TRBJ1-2	TGTGCCTGGAGCCCAAGGGCGGGGACAGGGGGCGCGGGCTATGGCTACACCTTC	CAWSPRAGTGGAGYGYTF
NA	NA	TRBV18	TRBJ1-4	TGTGCCAGCTCACCCGGACTTAATGAAAAACTGTTTTTT	CASSPGLNEKLFF
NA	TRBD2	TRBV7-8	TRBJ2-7	TGTGCCAGCAGCTGGGGGGGACTAGCGGTAACCTACGAGCAGTACTTC	CASSWGGLAVTYEQYF
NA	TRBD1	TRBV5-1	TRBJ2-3	TGCGCCAGCAGCTTGGAGTTAGGGGGCTTGGGCACAGATACGCAGTATTTT	CASSLELGGLGTDTQYF
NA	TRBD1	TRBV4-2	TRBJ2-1	TGTGCCAGCAGCCTGCGGGAAACAGGGGGCGCGTGGAATGAGCAGTTCTTC	CASSLRETGGAWNEQFF
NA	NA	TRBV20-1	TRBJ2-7	TGCAGTGCTAGTAGAGGGGGACGCATCTACGAGCAGTACTTC	CSASRGGRIYEQYF
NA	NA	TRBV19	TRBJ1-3	TGTGCCAGTAGTATGGACAGAAACTCTGGAAACACCATATATTTT	CASSMDRNSGNTIYF
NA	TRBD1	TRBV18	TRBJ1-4	TGTGCCAGCTCACCCGGGACAGGGGGCGATGAAAAACTGTTTTTT	CASSPGTGGDEKLFF
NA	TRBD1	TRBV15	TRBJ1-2	TGTGCCACCAGCAGGGACAGGGAAAGTGGCTACACCTTC	CATSRDRESGYTF
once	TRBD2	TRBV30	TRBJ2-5	TGTGCCTGGGATCCCGGGACTATGATGGGGGAGACCCAGTACTTC	CAWDPGTMMGETQYF
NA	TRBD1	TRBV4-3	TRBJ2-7	TGCGCCAGCAGCCCCTCCGGGACAGGGGACGGGGTCTACGAGCAGTACTTC	CASSPSGTGDGVYEQYF
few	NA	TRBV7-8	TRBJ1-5	TGTGCCAGCAGCCCGGGCAGGGCCCAGCCCCAGCATTTT	CASSPGRAQPQHF
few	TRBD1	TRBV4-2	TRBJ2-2	TGTGCCAGCAGCCGCACCGGGACAGGGACGGACGGGGAGCTGTTTTTT	CASSRTGTGTDGELFF
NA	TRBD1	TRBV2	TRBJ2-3	TGTGCCAGCAGGAACAGGGGTGCGGACACAGATACGCAGTATTTT	CASRNRGADTDTQYF
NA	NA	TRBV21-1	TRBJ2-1	TGTGCCAGCACCGCGTACAGGGAGAACTGCAATGAGCAGTTCTTC	CASTAYRENCNEQFF
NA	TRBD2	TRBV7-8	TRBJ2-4	TGTGCCAGTATGCCGGAAACTACCGGGACTAGCGGGAGCTGGGCCAAAAACATTCAGTACTTC	CASMPETTGTSGSWAKNIQYF
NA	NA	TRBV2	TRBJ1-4	TGTGCCAGCAGATGGGGGCTCAATGAAAAACTGTTTTTT	CASRWGLNEKLFF
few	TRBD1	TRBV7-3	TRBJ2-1	TGTGCCAGCAGCTTAAGAGGACAGGGGACCCACAATGAGCAGTTCTTC	CASSLRGQGTHNEQFF
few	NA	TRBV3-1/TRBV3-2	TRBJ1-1	TGTGCCAGCAGCCAATTTTCGGGACTCCTGGGAGTGAACACTGAAGCTTTCTTT	CASSQFSGLLGVNTEAFF
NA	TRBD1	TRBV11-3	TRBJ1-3	TGTGCCAGCAGCCAAACAGGGGCTGGAAACACCATATATTTT	CASSQTGAGNTIYF